The entry below gives a single T cell receptor (beta chain) sequence along with its context. Its antigen is currently unknown. The repertoire was sequenced with immunoSEQ multiplex PCR; TCRdb's copy has only in-frame clones and lacks some. The sample includes about 110,000 clones, 87% of them seen just once. This sample was taken from a study of T cell responses to AZD1222 COVID-19 vaccine. Study-level findings and limits: Among the donors, most were white British and more were female, and clonal diversity was possibly underestimated.

CDR3 length equals 15 residues. CDR1 and CDR2 from the germline V gene are MDHEN and SYDVKM. V was clipped by 5 bases and J by 4 bases, with 17 bases between them. This sample comprised peripheral blood, obtained on day 0 of AZD1222 vaccination. The V and J genes are TRBV28 and TRBJ1-1; no definite D call. This receptor was identified in an adult in good health. CDR3 in amino acids: CASSRRGVLGTEAFF. The CDR3 coding sequence is TGTGCCAGCAGTCGACGTGGGGTGTTGGGCACTGAAGCTTTCTTT. Full variable domain (missing parts from reference TRBV28 and TRBJ1-1): DVKVTQSSRYLVKRTGEKVFLECVQDMDHENMFWYRQDPGLGLRLIYFSYDVKMKEKGDIPEGYSVSREKKERFSLILESASTNQTSMYLCASSRRGVLGTEAFFGQGTRLTVV.